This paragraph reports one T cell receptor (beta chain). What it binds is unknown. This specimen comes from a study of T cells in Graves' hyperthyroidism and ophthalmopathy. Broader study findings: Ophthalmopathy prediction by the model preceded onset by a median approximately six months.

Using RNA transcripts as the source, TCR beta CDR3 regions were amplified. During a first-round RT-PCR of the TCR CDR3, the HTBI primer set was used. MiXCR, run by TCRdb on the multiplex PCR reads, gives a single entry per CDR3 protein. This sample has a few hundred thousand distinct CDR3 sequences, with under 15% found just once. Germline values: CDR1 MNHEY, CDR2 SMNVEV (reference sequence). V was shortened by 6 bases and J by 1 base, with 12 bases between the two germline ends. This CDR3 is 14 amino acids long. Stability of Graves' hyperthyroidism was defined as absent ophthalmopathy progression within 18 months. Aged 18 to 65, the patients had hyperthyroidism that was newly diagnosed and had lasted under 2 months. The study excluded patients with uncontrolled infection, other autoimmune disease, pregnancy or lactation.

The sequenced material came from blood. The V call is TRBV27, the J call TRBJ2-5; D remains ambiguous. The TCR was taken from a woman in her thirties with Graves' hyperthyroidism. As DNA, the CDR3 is TGTGCCAGCAGAACGACTTGGCCCCAAGAGACCCAGTACTTC. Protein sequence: CASRTTWPQETQYF.